This TCR beta chain was profiled in a study of radiation and T cells in renal cell carcinoma. The method was immunoSEQ multiplex PCR; TCRdb's version includes in-frame clones alone and lacks a portion of them. This sample has tens of thousands of clones, with 82% found just once. The time point was: baseline pretreatment blood. Treatment given: 15 Gy SBRT to primary tumor, nephrectomy 4 weeks later. CDR3 length: 14 amino acids. Germline V gene lookup returns CDR1 MNHNS and CDR2 SASEGT. V shed 7 bases and J 4 bases; nucleotides not matched to a gene: 9. The receptor comes from a man aged 55 to 70 with renal cell carcinoma. V and J are TRBV6-1 and TRBJ1-1; TRBD1 agrees at 7 bases. The material was blood, obtained from a patient whose treatment included radiotherapy and nephrectomy. In DNA form, the CDR3 reads TGTGCCAGCACCCTGACAGGGACGGTCACTGAAGCTTTCTTT. Translated: CASTLTGTVTEAFF.